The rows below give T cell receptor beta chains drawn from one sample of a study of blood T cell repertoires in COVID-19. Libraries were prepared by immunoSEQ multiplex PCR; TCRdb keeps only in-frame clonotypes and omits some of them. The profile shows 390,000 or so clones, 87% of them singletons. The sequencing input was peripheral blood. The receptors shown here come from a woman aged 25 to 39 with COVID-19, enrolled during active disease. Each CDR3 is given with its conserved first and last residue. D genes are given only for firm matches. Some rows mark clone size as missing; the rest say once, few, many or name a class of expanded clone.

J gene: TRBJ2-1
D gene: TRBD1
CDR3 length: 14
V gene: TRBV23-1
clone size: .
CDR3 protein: CASSGTGAYNEQFF
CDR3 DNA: TGCGCCAGCAGTGGGACAGGGGCATACAATGAGCAGTTCTTC

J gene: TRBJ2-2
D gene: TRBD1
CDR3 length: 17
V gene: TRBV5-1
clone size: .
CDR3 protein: CASSTGTGGTRTGELFF
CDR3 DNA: TGCGCCAGCAGCACCGGGACAGGGGGCACGAGGACCGGGGAGCTGTTTTTT

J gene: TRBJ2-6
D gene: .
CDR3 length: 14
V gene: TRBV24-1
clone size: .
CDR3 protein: CATSRREGANVLTF
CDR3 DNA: TGTGCCACCAGTCGGAGGGAAGGGGCCAACGTCCTGACTTTC

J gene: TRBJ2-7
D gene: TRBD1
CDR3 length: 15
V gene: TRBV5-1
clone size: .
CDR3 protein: CASSLGTGSSYEQYF
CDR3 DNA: TGCGCCAGCAGCTTGGGGACAGGATCCTCCTACGAGCAGTACTTC

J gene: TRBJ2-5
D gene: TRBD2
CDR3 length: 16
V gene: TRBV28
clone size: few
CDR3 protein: CASSFSTSGRDGTQYF
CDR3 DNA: TGTGCCAGCAGTTTTTCGACTAGCGGGAGGGACGGGACCCAGTACTTC

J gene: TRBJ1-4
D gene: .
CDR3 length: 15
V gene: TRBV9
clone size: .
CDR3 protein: CASSVGAGYNEKLFF
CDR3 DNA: TGTGCCAGCAGCGTAGGTGCAGGTTACAATGAAAAACTGTTTTTT

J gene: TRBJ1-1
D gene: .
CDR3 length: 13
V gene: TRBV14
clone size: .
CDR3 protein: CASSQEHNTEAFF
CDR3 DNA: TGTGCCAGCAGCCAAGAACATAACACTGAAGCTTTCTTT

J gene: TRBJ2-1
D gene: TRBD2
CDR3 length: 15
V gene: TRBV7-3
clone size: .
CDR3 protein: CASSSTSGSLHEQFF
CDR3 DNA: TGTGCCAGCAGCTCCACTAGCGGGAGTCTTCATGAGCAGTTCTTC

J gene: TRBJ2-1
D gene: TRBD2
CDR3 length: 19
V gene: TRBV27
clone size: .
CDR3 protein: CASKRLRQGGLAGAGEQFF
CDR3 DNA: TGTGCCAGCAAAAGACTAAGACAGGGGGGACTAGCGGGAGCAGGAGAGCAGTTCTTC

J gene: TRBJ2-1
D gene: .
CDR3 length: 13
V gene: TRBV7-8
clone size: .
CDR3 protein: CASNEGGDNEQFF
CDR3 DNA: TGTGCCAGCAACGAAGGGGGAGACAATGAGCAGTTCTTC

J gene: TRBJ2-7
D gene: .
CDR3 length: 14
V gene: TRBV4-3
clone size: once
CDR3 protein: CASSQDRGSYEQYF
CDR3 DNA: TGCGCCAGCAGCCAAGATAGGGGTTCCTACGAGCAGTACTTC

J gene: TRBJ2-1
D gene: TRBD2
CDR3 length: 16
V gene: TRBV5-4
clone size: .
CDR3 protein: CASSLLAGGDYNEQFF
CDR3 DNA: TGTGCCAGCAGCTTACTAGCGGGAGGGGACTACAATGAGCAGTTCTTC

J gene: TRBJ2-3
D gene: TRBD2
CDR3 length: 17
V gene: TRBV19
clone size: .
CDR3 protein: CASSPYSTSGYTDTQYF
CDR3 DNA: TGTGCCAGTAGTCCGTACTCGACTAGCGGATACACAGATACGCAGTATTTT

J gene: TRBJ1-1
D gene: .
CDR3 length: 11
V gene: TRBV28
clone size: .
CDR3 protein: CASCGQGQAFF
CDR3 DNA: TGTGCCAGCTGCGGTCAGGGCCAAGCTTTCTTT

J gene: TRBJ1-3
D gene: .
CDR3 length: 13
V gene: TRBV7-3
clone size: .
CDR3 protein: CASSRDSGNTIYF
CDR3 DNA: TGTGCCAGCAGCCGGGATTCTGGAAACACCATATATTTT

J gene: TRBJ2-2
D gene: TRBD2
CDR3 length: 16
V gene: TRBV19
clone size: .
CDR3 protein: CASRVAGGPGTGELFF
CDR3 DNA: TGTGCCAGTAGGGTAGCGGGAGGGCCGGGCACCGGGGAGCTGTTTTTT

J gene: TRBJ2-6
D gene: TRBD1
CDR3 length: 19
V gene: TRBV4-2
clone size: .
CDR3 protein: CASSQVGGQGSSGANVLTF
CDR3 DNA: TGTGCCAGCAGCCAAGTGGGAGGACAGGGATCCTCTGGGGCCAACGTCCTGACTTTC

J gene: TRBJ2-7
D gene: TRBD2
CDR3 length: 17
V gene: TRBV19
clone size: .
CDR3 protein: CASSIGLAGGMGYEQYF
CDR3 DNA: TGTGCCAGTAGTATCGGACTAGCGGGAGGGATGGGCTACGAGCAGTACTTC

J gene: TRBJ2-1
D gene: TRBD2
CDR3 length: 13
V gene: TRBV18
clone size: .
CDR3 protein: CASSTGTSGGPLF
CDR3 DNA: TGTGCCAGCTCAACCGGGACTAGCGGAGGGCCTCTCTTC

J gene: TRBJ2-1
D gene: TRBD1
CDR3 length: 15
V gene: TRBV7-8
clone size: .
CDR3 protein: CASSWRTGSIYEQFF
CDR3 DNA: TGTGCCAGCAGCTGGAGGACAGGCAGTATTTATGAGCAGTTCTTC

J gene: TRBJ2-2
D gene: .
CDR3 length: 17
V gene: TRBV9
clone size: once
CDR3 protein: CASSLSLHRESTGELFF
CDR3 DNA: TGTGCCAGCAGCCTCTCCCTCCACAGGGAATCCACCGGGGAGCTGTTTTTT

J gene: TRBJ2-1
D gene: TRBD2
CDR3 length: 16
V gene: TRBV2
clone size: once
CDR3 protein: CASTPGLAGVNNEQFF
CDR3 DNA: TGTGCCAGCACGCCGGGACTAGCGGGAGTCAACAATGAGCAGTTCTTC

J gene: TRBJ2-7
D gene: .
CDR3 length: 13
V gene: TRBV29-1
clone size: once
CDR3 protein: CSVEDYLGYEQYF
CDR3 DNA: TGCAGCGTTGAAGATTACCTAGGCTACGAGCAGTACTTC

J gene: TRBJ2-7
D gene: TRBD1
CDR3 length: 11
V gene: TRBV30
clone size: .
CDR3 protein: CAWATGSEQYF
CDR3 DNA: TGTGCCTGGGCGACAGGGAGCGAGCAGTACTTC

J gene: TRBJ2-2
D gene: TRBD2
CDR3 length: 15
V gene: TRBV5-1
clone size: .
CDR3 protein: CASSLASGHTGELFF
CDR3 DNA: TGCGCCAGCAGCTTGGCTAGCGGGCACACCGGGGAGCTGTTTTTT

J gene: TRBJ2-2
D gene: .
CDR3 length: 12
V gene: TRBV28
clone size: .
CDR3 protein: CASGRNTGELFF
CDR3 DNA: TGTGCCAGCGGGAGGAACACCGGGGAGCTGTTTTTT

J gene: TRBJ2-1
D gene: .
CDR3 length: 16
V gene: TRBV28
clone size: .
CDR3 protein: CASSPPRGAGYNEQFF
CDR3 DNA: TGTGCCAGCAGTCCTCCCAGGGGGGCGGGATACAATGAGCAGTTCTTC

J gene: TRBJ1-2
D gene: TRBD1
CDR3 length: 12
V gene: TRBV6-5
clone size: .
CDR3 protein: CARGDRVGGYTF
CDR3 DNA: TGTGCCAGGGGGGACAGGGTTGGTGGCTACACCTTC

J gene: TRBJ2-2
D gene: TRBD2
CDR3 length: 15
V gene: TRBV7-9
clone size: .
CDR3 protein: CASSSTGLVGGELFF
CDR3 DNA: TGTGCCAGCAGCTCCACAGGACTAGTTGGCGGGGAGCTGTTTTTT

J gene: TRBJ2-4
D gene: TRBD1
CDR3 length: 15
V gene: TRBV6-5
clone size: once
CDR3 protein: CASSYTPTGENIQYF
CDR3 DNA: TGTGCCAGCAGTTACACGCCGACAGGGGAAAACATTCAGTACTTC

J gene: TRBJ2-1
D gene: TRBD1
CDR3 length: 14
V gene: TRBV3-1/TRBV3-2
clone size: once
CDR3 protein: CASSPRQGINEQFF
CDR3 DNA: TGTGCCAGCAGCCCCCGACAGGGGATCAATGAGCAGTTCTTC

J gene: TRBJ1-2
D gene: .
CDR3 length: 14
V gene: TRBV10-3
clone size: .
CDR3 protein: CAIGSRGTNYGYTF
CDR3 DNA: TGTGCCATCGGCTCGCGGGGGACTAACTATGGCTACACCTTC

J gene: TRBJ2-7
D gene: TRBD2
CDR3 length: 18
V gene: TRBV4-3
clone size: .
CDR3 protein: CASSQDAGGASGMQEQYF
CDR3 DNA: TGCGCCAGCAGCCAAGATGCGGGGGGGGCTAGCGGGATGCAGGAGCAGTACTTC

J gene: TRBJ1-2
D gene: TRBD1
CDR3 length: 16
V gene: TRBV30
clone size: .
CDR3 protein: CAWGPGQGLGGYGYTF
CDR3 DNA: TGTGCCTGGGGCCCGGGACAGGGCCTAGGGGGCTATGGCTACACCTTC

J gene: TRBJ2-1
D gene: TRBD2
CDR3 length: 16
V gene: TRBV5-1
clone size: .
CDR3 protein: CASSSGLAGVENEQFF
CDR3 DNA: TGCGCCAGCAGCTCGGGACTAGCGGGAGTTGAAAATGAGCAGTTCTTC

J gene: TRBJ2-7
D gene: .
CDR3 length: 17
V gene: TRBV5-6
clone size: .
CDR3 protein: CASSPISGMGLLYEQYF
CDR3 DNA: TGTGCCAGCAGCCCCATTTCAGGGATGGGGCTCCTCTACGAGCAGTACTTC

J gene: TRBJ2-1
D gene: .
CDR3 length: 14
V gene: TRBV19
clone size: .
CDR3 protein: CASSMGLLSYEQFF
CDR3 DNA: TGTGCCAGTAGTATGGGACTTCTGAGCTATGAGCAGTTCTTC

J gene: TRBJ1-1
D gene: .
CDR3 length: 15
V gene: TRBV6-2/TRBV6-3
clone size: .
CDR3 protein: CASSYRLPVRTEAFF
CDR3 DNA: TGTGCCAGCAGTTACCGCCTTCCAGTTCGAACTGAAGCTTTCTTT

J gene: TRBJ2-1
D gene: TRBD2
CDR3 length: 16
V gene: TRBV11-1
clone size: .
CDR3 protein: CASSSDLAGSYNEQFF
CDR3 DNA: TGTGCCAGCAGCTCTGACTTAGCGGGGTCCTACAATGAGCAGTTCTTC

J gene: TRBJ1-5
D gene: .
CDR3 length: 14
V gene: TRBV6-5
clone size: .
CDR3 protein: CASSTSTVNQPQHF
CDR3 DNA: .

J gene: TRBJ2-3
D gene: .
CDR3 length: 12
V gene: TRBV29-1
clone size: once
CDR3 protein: CSVVAGIDTQYF
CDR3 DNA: TGCAGCGTTGTGGCGGGAATAGATACGCAGTATTTT

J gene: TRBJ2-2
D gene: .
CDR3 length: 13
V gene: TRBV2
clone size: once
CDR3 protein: CASRQTYTGELFF
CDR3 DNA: TGTGCCAGCAGGCAGACTTATACCGGGGAGCTGTTTTTT

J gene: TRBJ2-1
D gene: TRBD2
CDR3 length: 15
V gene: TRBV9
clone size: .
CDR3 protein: CASSVTLAGENEQFF
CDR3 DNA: TGTGCCAGCAGCGTGACACTAGCGGGAGAGAATGAGCAGTTCTTC

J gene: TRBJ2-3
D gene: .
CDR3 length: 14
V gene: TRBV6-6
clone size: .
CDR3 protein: CASSYSLNTDTQYF
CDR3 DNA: TGTGCCAGCAGTTACTCACTAAACACAGATACGCAGTATTTT

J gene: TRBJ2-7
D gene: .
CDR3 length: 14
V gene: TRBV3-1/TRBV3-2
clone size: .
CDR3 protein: CASSQAPGLYEQYF
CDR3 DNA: TGTGCCAGCAGCCAAGCCCCAGGCCTCTACGAGCAGTACTTC

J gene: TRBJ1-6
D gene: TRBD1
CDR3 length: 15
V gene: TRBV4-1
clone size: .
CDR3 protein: CASSQGQSYNSPLHF
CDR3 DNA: TGCGCCAGCAGCCAGGGACAGTCCTATAATTCACCCCTCCACTTT

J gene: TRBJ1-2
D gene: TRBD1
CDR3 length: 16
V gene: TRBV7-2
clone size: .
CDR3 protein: CASSSPAEGQGSGYTF
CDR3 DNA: TGTGCCAGCAGCTCGCCAGCCGAGGGACAGGGCAGCGGCTACACCTTC

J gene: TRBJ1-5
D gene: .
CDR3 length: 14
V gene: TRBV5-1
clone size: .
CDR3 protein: CASSGSQTGQPQHF
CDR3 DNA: TGCGCCAGCAGCGGGTCCCAGACAGGACAGCCCCAGCATTTT

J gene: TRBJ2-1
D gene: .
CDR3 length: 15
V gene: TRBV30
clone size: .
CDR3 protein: CASNPRESTYNEQFF
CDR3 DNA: TGTGCCTCAAATCCCCGGGAGTCTACGTACAATGAGCAGTTCTTC

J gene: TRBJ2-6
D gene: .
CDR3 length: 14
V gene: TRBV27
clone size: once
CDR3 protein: CASSSGLGANVLTF
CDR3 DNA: TGTGCCAGCAGCTCAGGGTTGGGGGCCAACGTCCTGACTTTC

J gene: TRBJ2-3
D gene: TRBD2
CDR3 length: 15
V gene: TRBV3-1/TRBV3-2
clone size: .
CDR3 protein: CASRKIAGAADTQYF
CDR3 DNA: TGTGCCAGCAGAAAGATAGCGGGAGCTGCAGATACGCAGTATTTT

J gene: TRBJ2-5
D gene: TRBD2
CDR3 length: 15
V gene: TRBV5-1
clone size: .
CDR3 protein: CASSPPSGNEETQYF
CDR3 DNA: TGCGCCAGCAGCCCTCCTAGCGGGAATGAAGAGACCCAGTACTTC

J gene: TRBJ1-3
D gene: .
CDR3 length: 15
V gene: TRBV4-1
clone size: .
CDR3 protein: CASSRNRDSGNTIYF
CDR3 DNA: TGCGCCAGCAGCCGGAACAGGGATTCAGGAAACACCATATATTTT

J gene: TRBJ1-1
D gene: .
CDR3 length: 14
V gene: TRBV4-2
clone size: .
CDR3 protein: CASSQVTLTGEAFF
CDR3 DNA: TGTGCCAGCAGCCAAGTTACCCTAACAGGAGAAGCTTTCTTT

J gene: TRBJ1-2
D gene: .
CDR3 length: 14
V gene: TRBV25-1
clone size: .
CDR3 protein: CASSEGGPPYGYTF
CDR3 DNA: TGTGCCAGCAGTGAAGGCGGGCCTCCCTATGGCTACACCTTC

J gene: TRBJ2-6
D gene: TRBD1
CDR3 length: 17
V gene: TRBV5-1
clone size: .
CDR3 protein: CASSFSQGLGGANVLTF
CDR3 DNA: TGCGCCAGCAGCTTCTCACAGGGGCTAGGTGGGGCCAACGTCCTGACTTTC

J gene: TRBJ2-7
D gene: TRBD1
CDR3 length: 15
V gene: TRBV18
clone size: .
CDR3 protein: CASSQGSGTAYEQYF
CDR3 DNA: TGTGCCAGCTCACAAGGGTCCGGGACAGCCTACGAGCAGTACTTC